This T cell receptor (beta chain) was retrieved from a study of blood T cell repertoires in COVID-19 (dated by TCRdb to the early 2020s). General notes on the study: The collaborator samples originated in the United States, Italy and Spain and spanned the acute and convalescent phases of COVID-19. The material from the prospective study consisted of cDNA or gDNA derived from T cells, B-cell-depleted T cells, or PBMCs. The dataset comprised deeply sampled blood TCRbeta repertoires from subjects exposed to, actively infected with, or recovered from COVID-19. The repertoires were released in a freely available public database intended as a resource for research on the immune response to SARS-CoV-2. The samples were drawn from two sources: the first 160 participants of the ongoing ImmuneRACE study, and 1,000 to 1,500 subjects contributed by 6 global collaborators. The sample metadata nearly always contained a de-identified subject ID, COVID-19 status, age in years and sex. Where available, HLA class I and class II types were taken from metadata supplied by the sample provider and were not determined by assay-based typing.

Whole blood was collected in K2EDTA tubes by collaborating institutions according to the institutions' own protocols. Collaborator samples were shipped for TCRbeta analysis as frozen whole blood, isolated PBMCs, or DNA extracted from either sample type. The investigation overall reported the following: The amount of clinical and demographic metadata varied by source and participant and was provided uncurated.

A note on this clone: Its antigen target is currently unknown. One base away there is no much larger clone; base qualities are not given.

V trim: 2 bases; J trim: 4 bases; unmatched bases: 5. CDR1 and CDR2 are read off the germline V gene as SNHLY and FYNNEI. Reading from cysteine to phenylalanine, the CDR3 counts 15 amino acids. Of all the DNA, just the CDR3 is kept, 45 bases in frame from base 1. The immunoSEQ Assay, a bias-controlled multiplex PCR, was used to amplify TCRbeta CDR3 regions from genomic DNA. The source study handled its data this way. The number of nucleated cells in each sample was estimated from the amplification of reference gene primers within the assay. To quantify the absolute abundance of each unique TCRbeta CDR3 rearrangement, sequence reads were collapsed and filtered. For each sample, productive Simpson clonality was calculated as the square root of Simpson's diversity index over productive rearrangements. Imported from immuneACCESS, the table was reduced by TCRdb to in-frame sequences with V and J called. These copies leave out some clones; in studies compared against another copy, an unresolved V gene accounts for under half, and the cause of the remainder is not known. For V, J and clone size, that table is used; D and trimming come from the DNA. For this sample there are around 450,000 clones; more than 85% appear just once. The ten top clones hold more than 4% of the sample.

The sequencing input was peripheral blood. The TCR comes from a woman in her thirties with acute or convalescent COVID-19. The chain links TRBV2 with TRBJ2-1, and TRBD1 matches 7 of the central bases. This receptor has the CDR3 CASSEPGQLYNEQFF. The DNA reads as follows: TGTGCCAGCAGTGAACCGGGACAGCTATACAATGAGCAGTTCTTC.